Listed below are T cell receptor beta chains from one sample, sequenced in a study of T cells in Graves' hyperthyroidism and ophthalmopathy. MiXCR was run by TCRdb on the multiplex PCR reads, yielding one entry per CDR3 protein. The sample carries approximately 560,000 distinct CDR3 sequences, 15% to 18% recorded once. The specimen was blood. These receptors originate from a woman aged 25-40 years with Graves' hyperthyroidism. The CDR3 runs from the conserved cysteine through the conserved F or W. D genes are given only for firm matches. Expanded clones are given a class, and other clones once, few, many or no size at all.

many	TRBJ2-7	TRBV10-3	NA	CAIRQGAGAYEQYF	TGTGCCATCAGGCAGGGGGCGGGGGCCTACGAGCAGTACTTC
few	TRBJ2-5	TRBV5-1	TRBD2	CASTVAGGPVETQYF	TGCGCCAGCACCGTAGCGGGAGGGCCTGTTGAGACCCAGTACTTC
NA	TRBJ2-1	TRBV7-9	TRBD2	CASSPSGSHDEQFF	TGTGCCAGCAGTCCTAGCGGGAGTCACGATGAGCAGTTCTTC
many	TRBJ1-1	TRBV28	NA	CASRPTPVGTEAFF	TGTGCCAGCAGACCCACCCCGGTGGGCACTGAAGCTTTCTTT
many	TRBJ2-3	TRBV2	NA	CASSDGARKRVTDTQYF	TGTGCCAGCAGTGACGGCGCCAGGAAGCGGGTCACAGATACGCAGTATTTT
many	TRBJ2-1	TRBV7-8	TRBD2	CASSYVLAGGYNEQFF	TGTGCCAGCAGCTACGTCCTAGCGGGAGGCTACAATGAGCAGTTCTTC
many	TRBJ1-1	TRBV11-1	TRBD1	CASNVTGGELVYTEAFF	TGTGCCAGCAACGTCACAGGGGGCGAGTTGGTGTACACTGAAGCTTTCTTT
NA	TRBJ1-3	TRBV3-2	NA	CASGFRASGNTIYF	TGTGCCAGCGGCTTCCGGGCCTCTGGAAACACCATATATTTT
NA	TRBJ2-1	TRBV5-1	NA	CASSGGMGSGNEQFF	TGCGCCAGCAGCGGGGGAATGGGGTCTGGGAATGAGCAGTTCTTC
many	TRBJ1-4	TRBV12-3/TRBV12-4	NA	CASSPGHSNEKLFF	TGTGCCAGCAGTCCGGGACATAGTAATGAAAAACTGTTTTTT
many	TRBJ1-1	TRBV20-1	TRBD1	CSARPRGLPMNTEAFF	TGCAGTGCTAGACCCAGGGGGCTACCGATGAACACTGAAGCTTTCTTT
few	TRBJ2-7	TRBV6-1	TRBD2	CASSLGVAGWSSYEQYF	TGTGCCAGCAGCCTCGGGGTAGCGGGGTGGAGCTCCTACGAGCAGTACTTC
many	TRBJ1-1	TRBV9	NA	CASSVRVVGEAFF	TGTGCCAGCAGCGTGAGGGTTGTTGGGGAAGCTTTCTTT
NA	TRBJ2-1	TRBV28	NA	CASNFYLGAYNEQFF	TGTGCCAGCAACTTTTACCTTGGGGCCTACAATGAGCAGTTCTTC
NA	TRBJ2-4	TRBV12-3/TRBV12-4	NA	CASSRQIINTAKNIQYF	TGTGCCAGCAGTCGTCAAATTATAAACACAGCCAAAAACATTCAGTACTTC
few	TRBJ2-7	TRBV4-3	NA	CASSQAIRGHEQYF	TGCGCCAGCAGCCAAGCGATCAGGGGCCACGAGCAGTACTTC
NA	TRBJ2-3	TRBV27	NA	CASSEGPADTQYF	TGTGCCAGCAGCGAGGGGCCCGCCGATACGCAGTATTTT
many	TRBJ2-7	TRBV2	NA	CAGTREPKAYEQYF	TGTGCCGGTACCCGGGAGCCCAAGGCCTACGAGCAGTACTTC
many	TRBJ2-7	TRBV6-1	NA	CASRRGGTFSYEQYF	TGTGCCAGCAGACGAGGGGGGACCTTCTCCTACGAGCAGTACTTC
many	TRBJ1-5	TRBV2	TRBD1	CASSPGWTGRQPQHF	TGTGCCAGCAGTCCCGGCTGGACAGGGCGACAGCCCCAGCATTTT
few	TRBJ2-2	TRBV5-5	NA	CASSLVASGPNTGELFF	TGTGCCAGCAGCTTGGTTGCCAGCGGGCCGAACACCGGGGAGCTGTTTTTT
many	TRBJ1-2	TRBV30	TRBD1	CAWETGSYGYTF	TGTGCCTGGGAGACAGGGTCCTATGGCTACACCTTC
few	TRBJ2-5	TRBV9	NA	CASSVVGGEGTQYF	TGTGCCAGCAGCGTAGTAGGCGGGGAAGGGACCCAGTACTTC
NA	TRBJ1-6	TRBV7-9	NA	CASRAGPGSPLHF	TGTGCCAGCAGGGCCGGACCTGGTTCACCCCTCCACTTT
NA	TRBJ2-5	TRBV7-6	NA	CASASSGSGGETQYF	TGTGCCAGCGCATCATCCGGGAGTGGGGGGGAGACCCAGTACTTC
few	TRBJ1-2	TRBV5-1	NA	CASSPGGFQGYTF	TGCGCCAGCAGCCCGGGAGGCTTTCAGGGCTACACCTTC
NA	TRBJ1-1	TRBV19	NA	CASSTPQPEAFF	TGTGCCAGTAGTACCCCCCAACCAGAAGCTTTCTTT
many	TRBJ1-1	TRBV28	NA	CASRTGQLNTEAFF	TGTGCCAGCAGAACAGGACAACTGAACACTGAAGCTTTCTTT
NA	TRBJ2-5	TRBV5-6	NA	CASSLRLAGTSQETQYF	TGTGCCAGCAGCTTGCGACTCGCCGGGACAAGCCAAGAGACCCAGTACTTC
few	TRBJ2-7	TRBV4-3	NA	CASSQDRGRSYEQYF	TGCGCCAGCAGCCAAGATCGTGGCAGGTCCTACGAGCAGTACTTC
many	TRBJ2-7	TRBV7-9	NA	CASSLAGILGSYEQYF	TGTGCCAGCAGCTTAGCAGGGATCCTGGGCTCCTACGAGCAGTACTTC
NA	TRBJ2-3	TRBV3-1	NA	CASSQGPGATDTQYF	TGTGCCAGCAGCCAAGGACCCGGGGCAACAGATACGCAGTATTTT
few	TRBJ1-5	TRBV20-1	NA	CSARDLGPYSNQPQHF	TGCAGTGCTAGAGATCTGGGACCGTATAGCAATCAGCCCCAGCATTTT
many	TRBJ1-3	TRBV12-3/TRBV12-4	NA	CASRSVVAYRGNTIYF	TGTGCCAGCAGGTCGGTCGTGGCGTATCGGGGAAACACCATATATTTT
many	TRBJ2-1	TRBV2	TRBD2	CASKTASGVYNEQFF	TGTGCCAGCAAGACGGCTAGCGGAGTCTACAATGAGCAGTTCTTC
NA	TRBJ1-2	TRBV3-1	NA	CASSQDLGSGIDGYTF	TGTGCCAGCAGCCAAGATCTTGGTTCAGGCATTGATGGCTACACCTTC
NA	TRBJ2-1	TRBV20-1	NA	CSAREDIVNEQFF	TGCAGTGCTAGAGAAGACATCGTCAATGAGCAGTTCTTC
NA	TRBJ2-7	TRBV27	TRBD1	CASGNRGLYF	TGTGCCAGCGGTAACAGGGGGCTGTACTTC
many	TRBJ2-1	TRBV7-9	NA	CASSSTTLYNEQFF	TGTGCCAGCAGCTCGACGACATTATACAATGAGCAGTTCTTC
few	TRBJ2-7	TRBV7-9	TRBD2	CASSPPTGGGPYEQYF	TGTGCCAGCAGCCCACCCACTGGCGGGGGTCCCTACGAGCAGTACTTC
many	TRBJ2-7	TRBV30	NA	CAWSVTSYEQYF	TGTGCCTGGAGTGTAACCTCGTACGAGCAGTACTTC
NA	TRBJ2-7	TRBV12-3/TRBV12-4	NA	CASSLEPGTYEQYF	TGTGCCAGCAGTTTAGAGCCGGGAACCTACGAGCAGTACTTC
many	TRBJ2-7	TRBV7-2	NA	CASREISGAQYF	TGTGCCAGCAGGGAAATTAGCGGTGCGCAGTACTTC
many	TRBJ2-7	TRBV7-2	TRBD1	CASSLGGQDYEQYF	TGTGCCAGCAGCTTAGGGGGACAGGACTACGAGCAGTACTTC
few	TRBJ2-2	TRBV9	NA	CASSVFGGDTGELFF	TGTGCCAGCAGCGTTTTCGGGGGTGACACCGGGGAGCTGTTTTTT
NA	TRBJ2-3	TRBV9	TRBD2	CASSVRLASDTQYF	TGTGCCAGCAGCGTCCGACTAGCATCAGATACGCAGTATTTT
few	TRBJ2-1	TRBV6-1	TRBD2	CASSETSRSVYNEQFF	TGTGCCAGCAGCGAGACTAGCCGGAGCGTCTACAATGAGCAGTTCTTC
NA	TRBJ2-7	TRBV18	TRBD2	CASSPFPTSGSSYEQYF	TGTGCCAGCTCACCTTTCCCGACTAGCGGGAGTTCGTACGAGCAGTACTTC
many	TRBJ2-1	TRBV27	TRBD1	CASSPDRGLSEQFF	TGTGCCAGCAGTCCGGACAGGGGTCTCAGCGAGCAGTTCTTC
NA	TRBJ1-5	TRBV7-3	NA	CASSLGKRATQWSNQPQHF	TGTGCCAGCAGCTTAGGGAAACGGGCCACGCAATGGAGCAATCAGCCCCAGCATTTT
few	TRBJ1-1	TRBV20-1	NA	CSAEGQNTEAFF	TGCAGTGCTGAGGGACAGAACACTGAAGCTTTCTTT
NA	TRBJ1-6	TRBV9	TRBD1	CASSGRQGSTSPLHF	TGTGCCAGCAGCGGTCGACAGGGTTCTACTTCACCCCTCCACTTT
many	TRBJ2-6	TRBV5-1	TRBD1	CASSRDRASGANVLTF	TGCGCCAGCAGCCGGGACAGGGCTTCTGGGGCCAACGTCCTGACTTTC
many	TRBJ1-1	TRBV6-1	NA	CASMEGGGTANTEAFF	TGTGCCAGCATGGAGGGGGGTGGGACCGCGAACACTGAAGCTTTCTTT
many	TRBJ2-3	TRBV15	TRBD2	CATGRGRDTDTQYF	TGTGCCACCGGGCGCGGGAGAGACACAGATACGCAGTATTTT
many	TRBJ2-7	TRBV6-5	TRBD1	CATRWGQGLYEQYF	TGTGCCACCAGATGGGGACAGGGTCTATACGAGCAGTACTTC
few	TRBJ2-7	TRBV10-3	NA	CAIRREGYEQYF	TGTGCCATCAGGAGAGAGGGCTACGAGCAGTACTTC
many	TRBJ2-7	TRBV7-2	TRBD2	CASSSRASGTTYEQYF	TGTGCCAGCAGCTCAAGGGCTAGCGGGACTACCTACGAGCAGTACTTC
many	TRBJ1-4	TRBV28	TRBD1	CASSPGQTYEKLFF	TGTGCCAGCAGTCCGGGACAGACCTATGAAAAACTGTTTTTT